Below are 9 T cell receptor beta chains sequenced from a single sample in a study of blood T cells in healthy people across ages. Alongside a J-beta primer mix, a sample-barcoded 5' primer served in a second PCR lasting about 7 to 11 cycles. TCRdb called the 5' RACE reads again in MiXCR, with one record for every CDR3 protein. This sample has some 1.1 million distinct CDR3 sequences, with about two fifths found just once. Sequencing used blood. The receptors derive from a man aged 18 to 29 in good health.

V and J are TRBV6-5 and TRBJ2-1; D remains unclear. Germline CDR1 is MNHEY and CDR2 is SVGAGI. V was clipped by 0 bases and J by 4 bases, with 10 bases between them. This CDR3 region has 15 residues. In nucleotides, the CDR3 is TGTGCCAGCAGTTACTCGGGGTCAGCTTACAATGAGCAGTTCTTC. Translated: CASSYSGSAYNEQFF.

This chain connects TRBV4-2 to TRBJ1-2, with TRBD1 matching 7 bases. Germline-derived CDR1 and CDR2 are LGHNA and YNFKEQ. CDR3 length equals 15 residues. V gave up 0 bases and J gave up 8 bases; unmatched junction bases: 9. Written as DNA, the CDR3 is TGTGCCAGCAGCCAAGATTCGGCAGGGGGTTTCGGCTACACCTTC. Protein product: CASSQDSAGGFGYTF.

The chain carries TRBV27 and TRBJ2-7; tentatively, D is TRBD1 (5 bases). CDR1 is MNHEY, CDR2 SMNVEV, per germline (reference sequence). The CDR3 is made up of 14 amino acids. Trimming left V 3 bases short and J 1 base short, with 10 bases between. As DNA, the CDR3 is TGTGCCAGCAGTTTGAAATCAGGGTCCTACGAGCAGTACTTC. The encoded protein is CASSLKSGSYEQYF.

This clonotype was found a few times. The gene calls are TRBV4-3 and TRBJ1-2; perhaps TRBD1 as D (6 bases). Trimming removed 0 bases from V and 4 bases from J, with 15 bases in between. This CDR3 spans 16 amino acids. Germline CDR1 and CDR2: LGHNA and YSLEER. The CDR3 sequence is CASSQERGQLFYGYTF. The CDR3 DNA reads TGCGCCAGCAGCCAAGAGAGAGGACAGCTCTTCTATGGCTACACCTTC.

This clonotype was seen a few times. The chain uses TRBV20-1 and TRBJ1-1, with TRBD1 as a possible D gene (5 bases). CDR1 DFQATT and CDR2 SNEGSKA come from the germline V gene (reference sequence). The CDR3 covers 15 residues. Trimming removed 3 bases at V and 1 base at J, with 15 bases between. The CDR3 is CSASRAGTANTEAFF. DNA for the CDR3: TGCAGTGCTAGTCGGGCCGGGACGGCGAACACTGAAGCTTTCTTT.

The J gene is TRBJ2-2, the V gene TRBV7-6, with unresolved D. Trimming shortened V by 5 bases and J by 5 bases, and 9 bases separated the two germline ends. CDR1 and CDR2 from the germline V gene are SGHVS and FNYEAQ. This CDR3 is 13 amino acids long. The CDR3 nucleotides read TGTGCCAGCAGCGTCGTTAAGACCGGGGAGCTGTTTTTT. This codes for CASSVVKTGELFF. Based on the CDR3 plus reference TRBV7-6 and TRBJ2-2, the full variable domain is GAGVSQSPRYKVTKRGQDVALRCDPISGHVSLYWYRQALGQGPEFLTYFNYEAQQDKSGLPNDRFSAERPEGSISTLTIQRTEQRDSAMYRCASSVVKTGELFFGEGSRLTVL.

As regards this clonotype: At one end, the junction sequence differs from germline, possibly due to a read error. The chain uses TRBV12-3 or TRBV12-4 and TRBJ2-1; either TRBD1 or TRBD2 may fit D (7 bases each). CDR3 size: 15 residues. The CDR3 loop reads CVSSLGGGVYNEQFF. CDR3 bases: TGTGTCAGCAGTTTGGGAGGGGGCGTTTACAATGAGCAGTTCTTC.

The chain recombines TRBV2 with TRBJ2-2, with 11 bases identical to TRBD1. Germline V CDR1 and CDR2: SNHLY, FYNNEI. V was pared by 6 bases and J by 7 bases, with 4 bases of the junction left unmatched. This CDR3 is 14 amino acids long. CDR3 region: CASRDRGLNGELFF. The DNA for the CDR3 is TGTGCCAGCAGGGACAGGGGGCTGAACGGGGAGCTGTTTTTT.

The chain links TRBV7-9 to TRBJ1-1; no reliable D call. The CDR3 is 13 amino acids. The germline V gene encodes CDR1 SEHNR and CDR2 FQNEAQ (reference sequence). Trimming cost V 3 bases and J 2 bases, with 7 bases left between them. CDR3 bases: TGTGCCAGCAGCTTTCACGAAAACACTGAAGCTTTCTTT. Residues: CASSFHENTEAFF. Combining the CDR3 with reference TRBV7-9 and TRBJ1-1 gives the whole variable domain DTGVSQNPRHKITKRGQNVTFRCDPISEHNRLYWYRQTLGQGPEFLTYFQNEAQLEKSRLLSDRFSAERPKGSFSTLEIQRTEQGDSAMYLCASSFHENTEAFFGQGTRLTVV.